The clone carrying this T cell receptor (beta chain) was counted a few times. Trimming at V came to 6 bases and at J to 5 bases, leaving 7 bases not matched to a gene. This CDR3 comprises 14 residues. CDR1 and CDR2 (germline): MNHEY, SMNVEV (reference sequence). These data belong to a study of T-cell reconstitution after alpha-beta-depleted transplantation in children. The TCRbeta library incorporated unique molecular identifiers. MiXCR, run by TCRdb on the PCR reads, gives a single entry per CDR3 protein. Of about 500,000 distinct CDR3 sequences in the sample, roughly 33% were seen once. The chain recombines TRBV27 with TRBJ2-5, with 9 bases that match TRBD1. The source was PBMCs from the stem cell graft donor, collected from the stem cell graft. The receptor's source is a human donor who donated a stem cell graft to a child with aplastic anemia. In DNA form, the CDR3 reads TGTGCCAGCAGGGAAAACAGGGGGCTTGAGACCCAGTACTTC. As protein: CASRENRGLETQYF.